These 27 T cell receptor beta chains share one sample of origin, sequenced in a study of T cells in localized non-small cell lung cancer. Measured with immunoSEQ multiplex PCR; TCRdb has only the in-frame clones, and not every one. The sample holds tens of thousands of clones; about 90% are singletons and the top ten take less than 20%. The material sequenced was peripheral blood mononuclear cells, taken before any cancer treatment. Every receptor here comes from a man aged 40 to 75 with stage III lung adenocarcinoma.

The rearrangement joins TRBV5-6 to TRBJ2-7, with unresolved D. Trimming removed 3 bases from V and 0 bases from J, with 13 bases in between. This CDR3 comprises 15 residues. Germline V gene lookup returns CDR1 SGHDT and CDR2 YYEEEE. As DNA, the CDR3 is TGTGCCAGCAGCTGGACGGACGGATACTCCTACGAGCAGTACTTC. Translated: CASSWTDGYSYEQYF. Looking up the rest from reference TRBV5-6 and TRBJ2-7 gives the full variable domain: DAGVTQSPTHLIKTRGQQVTLRCSPKSGHDTVSWYQQALGQGPQFIFQYYEEEERQRGNFPDRFSGHQFPNYSSELNVNALLLGDSALYLCASSWTDGYSYEQYFGPGTRLTVT.

The genes are TRBV7-2 and TRBJ2-7, with TRBD1 matching 8 bases. After removal of 1 base from V and 6 bases from J, the junction contained 5 bases not matched to a gene. CDR1 is SGHTA, CDR2 FQGNSA, per germline. There are 14 residues in the CDR3. The CDR3 nucleotides are TGTGCCAGCAGCTTAGGGGGACAGGTTACCGAGCAGTACTTC. This encodes CASSLGGQVTEQYF. Combining the CDR3 with reference TRBV7-2 and TRBJ2-7 gives the whole variable domain GAGVSQSPSNKVTEKGKDVELRCDPISGHTALYWYRQSLGQGLEFLIYFQGNSAPDKSGLPSDRFSAERTGGSVSTLTIQRTQQEDSAVYLCASSLGGQVTEQYFGPGTRLTVT.

J is TRBJ2-7 and V is TRBV7-8; a possible D gene is TRBD1 (6 bases). V was pared by 4 bases and J by 2 bases, with 15 bases between. This CDR3 has 15 residues. Germline V gives CDR1 SGHVS, CDR2 FQNEAQ. The CDR3 reads CASSSQGTPTYEQYF. CDR3 nucleotide sequence: TGTGCCAGCAGCTCCCAGGGGACACCGACCTACGAGCAGTACTTC.

As DNA, the CDR3 is TGTGCCAGCAGCTTATTAACTAGCGGAGATACGCAGTATTTT. It yields the protein CASSLLTSGDTQYF. The chain joins TRBV7-9 to TRBJ2-3; TRBD2 aligns across 8 bases. CDR1 and CDR2 (germline): SEHNR, FQNEAQ (reference sequence). Trimming took 2 bases from V and 5 from J; bases not matched to a gene: 3. This CDR3 has 14 amino acids.

The J gene is TRBJ2-5, the V gene TRBV18; 10 positions agree with TRBD2. Per the germline V gene, CDR1 is KGHSH and CDR2 is LQKENI. V gave up 2 bases and J gave up 0 bases; unmatched junction bases: 6. The CDR3 has 17 residues. CDR3 sequence reads: CASSPRASGGHQETQYF. CDR3 coding DNA: TGTGCCAGCTCACCAAGGGCTAGCGGGGGCCACCAAGAGACCCAGTACTTC.

The chain uses TRBV7-8 and TRBJ1-1; perhaps TRBD1 as D (5 bases). There are 20 residues in the CDR3. Trimming took off 5 bases at V and 4 bases at J, with 32 bases between the two ends. Germline loops: CDR1 SGHVS, CDR2 FQNEAQ. The CDR3 DNA reads TGTGCCAGCAGCGATCTTCTGAGACAGATTATAGAGAGGGTGGGCACTGAAGCTTTCTTT. Its protein product is CASSDLLRQIIERVGTEAFF.

The chain employs TRBV5-6 and TRBJ1-1, with unresolved D. V lost 4 bases and J 0 bases, leaving 22 bases between the germline ends. CDR1 and CDR2 from the germline V gene are SGHDT and YYEEEE. CDR3 size: 18 residues. CDR3 nucleotide sequence: TGTGCCAGCAGCCTCACCCCCTGGGAAGGACTCATGAACACTGAAGCTTTCTTT. It yields the protein CASSLTPWEGLMNTEAFF.

The V gene is TRBV29-1, the J gene TRBJ2-3; TRBD2 matches 9 bases. Germline values: CDR1 SQVTM, CDR2 ANQGSEA. The CDR3 is made up of 14 amino acids. After removal of 8 bases from V and 4 bases from J, the junction contained 10 bases not matched to a gene. CDR3 region: CSPTLAGAPDTQYF. In nucleotides, the CDR3 is TGCAGCCCTACCTTAGCGGGGGCCCCAGATACGCAGTATTTT.

V and J are TRBV7-2 and TRBJ1-2, with D uncertain. V was trimmed by 6 bases and J by 4 bases, leaving 18 bases between them. From germline, CDR1 is SGHTA and CDR2 FQGNSA. The length of the CDR3 is 15 residues. The CDR3 reads CASRQERGSGYGYTF. CDR3 bases: TGTGCCAGCAGACAAGAACGGGGATCGGGCTATGGCTACACCTTC.

The rearrangement joins TRBV6-1 to TRBJ2-7, with D possibly matching TRBD2 (5 bases). This CDR3 is built from 16 residues. V gave up 4 bases and J gave up 4 bases, with 20 bases separating them. Germline values: CDR1 MNHNS, CDR2 SASEGT. CDR3 coding DNA: TGTGCCAGCAGTGGACTTGCTTCGACTACAATATACGAGCAGTACTTC. It translates to CASSGLASTTIYEQYF.

This clone was detected a few times. The chain has TRBV5-6 and TRBJ2-7; 7 bases align to TRBD1. In germline, CDR1 is SGHDT, CDR2 YYEEEE. V was clipped by 6 bases and J by 3 bases; unmatched bases: 9. This CDR3 is 14 amino acids long. CDR3 sequence reads: CASTLLAGGYEQYF. In DNA, the CDR3 is TGTGCCAGCACCCTTCTGGCAGGGGGCTACGAGCAGTACTTC.

The chain is built from TRBV4-1 and TRBJ2-5, with D perhaps being TRBD1 or TRBD2 (5 bases each). Trimming left V 3 bases short and J 4 bases short, with 18 bases between. The CDR3 loop spans 16 amino acids. The germline V gene encodes CDR1 MGHRA and CDR2 YSYEKL. The CDR3 DNA follows: TGCGCCAGCAGCCAGGCAGGGACGGGCCTCCTAGAGACCCAGTACTTC. This sequence encodes CASSQAGTGLLETQYF.

The V gene is TRBV7-9, the J gene TRBJ2-3, with 15 bases fitting TRBD2. The CDR3 is made up of 17 amino acids. Looked up from germline, CDR1 is SEHNR and CDR2 is FQNEAQ (reference sequence). V gave up 6 bases and J gave up 5 bases; unmatched junction bases: 9. The DNA of the CDR3 is TGTGCCAGCAGGAAGGCCGGGACTAGCGGGGGGTTAGATACGCAGTATTTT. This codes for CASRKAGTSGGLDTQYF.

V gene TRBV7-9 combines with J gene TRBJ2-1; D remains ambiguous. Germline V gives CDR1 SEHNR, CDR2 FQNEAQ (reference sequence). V was cut by 5 bases and J by 9 bases, with 11 bases left in between. This CDR3 comprises 12 residues. The DNA for the CDR3 is TGTGCCAGCAGCGAGTATGATATTGAGCAGTTCTTC. Encoded protein: CASSEYDIEQFF.

The chain is built from TRBV28 and TRBJ1-2; perhaps TRBD1 as D (6 bases). Germline V gives CDR1 MDHEN, CDR2 SYDVKM. This CDR3 is 14 amino acids long. The ends were cut back, 6 bases at V and 3 bases at J, with 14 bases in the middle. For the CDR3, the DNA is TGTGCCAGCAGGCCTGAGGACAGCCACTATGGCTACACCTTC. Amino acids: CASRPEDSHYGYTF.

The chain couples TRBV7-2 to TRBJ1-2; D not resolved. Germline CDR1 SGHTA, CDR2 FQGNSA. The V end lost 5 bases, the J end lost 8 bases, and 18 bases lay between the germline ends. There are 14 residues in the CDR3. The chain's CDR3 is CASSVKLGEVGYTF. CDR3 bases: TGTGCCAGCAGCGTGAAGTTGGGTGAGGTCGGCTACACCTTC.

V is TRBV6-1 and J is TRBJ1-4, with D perhaps TRBD1 (5 bases). CDR3 length: 15 amino acids. CDR1 MNHNS and CDR2 SASEGT come from the germline V gene. V lost 7 bases, J lost 1 base, and 13 bases lay in between. The DNA of the CDR3 is TGTGCCAGCACCAGAGTGCAGGGAACTAATGAAAAACTGTTTTTT. Its translation: CASTRVQGTNEKLFF.

The chain carries TRBV7-8 and TRBJ2-7; 7 nucleotides match TRBD1. V lost 5 bases and J lost 2; bases outside the gene matches: 3. CDR3 length: 13 amino acids. Germline assignment: CDR1 SGHVS and CDR2 FQNEAQ. The CDR3 protein is CASSDRVTYEQYF. DNA of the CDR3: TGTGCCAGCAGCGACAGGGTCACCTACGAGCAGTACTTC. Variable domain in full (rest from reference TRBV7-8 and TRBJ2-7): GAGVSQSPRYKVAKRGQDVALRCDPISGHVSLFWYQQALGQGPEFLTYFQNEAQLDKSGLPSDRFFAERPEGSVSTLKIQRTQQEDSAVYLCASSDRVTYEQYFGPGTRLTVT.

This chain joins TRBV11-2 and TRBJ2-1; TRBD2 aligns across 7 bases. Germline CDR1 is SGHAT and CDR2 is FQNNGV. CDR3 length equals 16 residues. V dropped 3 bases and J dropped 1; count of bases not matched to a gene: 6. CDR3 coding DNA: TGTGCCAGCAGCTTCCGGACGGGGGGATCCTACAATGAGCAGTTCTTC. This sequence encodes CASSFRTGGSYNEQFF.

This chain connects TRBV18 to TRBJ1-2; perhaps TRBD1 as D (5 bases). V shed 5 bases and J shed 8 bases, with 12 bases lying between them. The CDR3 sequence is 12 residues long. Per germline, CDR1 KGHSH and CDR2 LQKENI. CDR3 in DNA: TGTGCCAGCTCATGGGGGTCCGGGGGCTACACCTTC. The encoded protein is CASSWGSGGYTF.

This sequence joins TRBV9 and TRBJ2-3; TRBD2 might be the D (5 bases). The germline CDR1 and CDR2 sequences are SGDLS and YYNGEE. The V gene lost 7 bases and the J gene lost 2 bases, with 8 bases spanning the gap. This CDR3 spans 12 amino acids. The DNA of the CDR3 is TGTGCCAGCGGACGGGACACAGATACGCAGTATTTT. Its translation: CASGRDTDTQYF.

V and J are TRBV28 and TRBJ1-6; 7 bases align to TRBD1. Unmatched junction bases numbered 9, after V lost 5 bases and J lost 14 bases. Germline assignment: CDR1 MDHEN and CDR2 SYDVKM. The CDR3 contains 13 residues. CDR3 in DNA: TGTGCCAGCAGTCGGACAGGAAAATTGACCCTCCACTTT. As protein: CASSRTGKLTLHF. The whole variable domain, filled in from reference TRBV28 and TRBJ1-6, reads DVKVTQSSRYLVKRTGEKVFLECVQDMDHENMFWYRQDPGLGLRLIYFSYDVKMKEKGDIPEGYSVSREKKERFSLILESASTNQTSMYLCASSRTGKLTLHFGNGTRLTVT.

The chain carries TRBV2 and TRBJ1-4, with D hard to call. This CDR3 spans 14 amino acids. Germline V gives CDR1 SNHLY, CDR2 FYNNEI. Trimming stripped 6 bases from V and 4 bases from J, with 12 bases between. The CDR3 DNA follows: TGTGCCAGCAGCGGCCGGGCAGATAATGAAAAACTGTTTTTT. Protein sequence: CASSGRADNEKLFF.

The chain joins TRBV7-9 to TRBJ2-3, with D tentatively TRBD2 (6 bases). Germline V lookup: CDR1 SEHNR, CDR2 FQNEAQ (reference sequence). The CDR3 spans 13 residues. With 6 bases removed from V and 0 bases from J, the gap between germline ends came to 7 bases. Here the CDR3 DNA reads TGTGCCAGCAGGCGGGACAGCACAGATACGCAGTATTTT. It specifies CASRRDSTDTQYF.

This clone showed up just once. The chain joins TRBV18 to TRBJ2-7; D is unresolved. This CDR3 comprises 15 residues. Germline loops: CDR1 KGHSH, CDR2 LQKENI. Trimming removed 0 bases from V and 1 base from J, with 10 bases in between. CDR3 nucleotide sequence: TGTGCCAGCTCACCACCGTCCCAGCGATCCTACGAGCAGTACTTC. It codes for CASSPPSQRSYEQYF. The full variable domain, completed using reference TRBV18 and TRBJ2-7, is NAGVMQNPRHLVRRRGQEARLRCSPMKGHSHVYWYRQLPEEGLKFMVYLQKENIIDESGMPKERFSAEFPKEGPSILRIQQVVRGDSAAYFCASSPPSQRSYEQYFGPGTRLTVT.

With respect to this clone: The junction differs from germline at one of its ends, possibly a read error. This sequence joins TRBV18 and TRBJ2-2; weak D call: TRBD2 (6 bases). The CDR3 is 13 residues long. Germline assignment: CDR1 KGHSH and CDR2 LQKENI. For the CDR3, the DNA is TGTGCCAGCTCACCACAAGGGACCGGGGGGCTGTTTTTT. Translation: CASSPQGTGGLFF.

The chain has TRBV7-2 and TRBJ2-7; D is perhaps TRBD2 (6 bases). Trimming left V 3 bases short and J 2 bases short, with 11 bases between. The germline V gene has CDR1 SGHTA and CDR2 FQGNSA. CDR3 length equals 14 residues. CDR3 sequence (DNA): TGTGCCAGCAGCTTGGGGGGTAGCCCCTACGAGCAGTACTTC. It yields the protein CASSLGGSPYEQYF.